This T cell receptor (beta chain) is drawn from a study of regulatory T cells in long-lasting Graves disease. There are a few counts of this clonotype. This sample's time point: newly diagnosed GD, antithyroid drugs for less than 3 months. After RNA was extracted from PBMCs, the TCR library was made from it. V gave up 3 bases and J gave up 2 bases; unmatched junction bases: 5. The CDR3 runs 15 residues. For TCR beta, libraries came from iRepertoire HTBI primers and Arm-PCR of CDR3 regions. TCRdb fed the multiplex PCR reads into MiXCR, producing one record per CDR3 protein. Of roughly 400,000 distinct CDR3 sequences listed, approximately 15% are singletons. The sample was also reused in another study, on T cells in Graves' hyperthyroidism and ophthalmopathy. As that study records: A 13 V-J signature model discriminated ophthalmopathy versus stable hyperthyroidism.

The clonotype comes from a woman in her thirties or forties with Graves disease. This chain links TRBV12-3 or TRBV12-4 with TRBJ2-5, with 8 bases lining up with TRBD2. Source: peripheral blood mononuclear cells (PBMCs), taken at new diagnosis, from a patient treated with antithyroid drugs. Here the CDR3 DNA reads TGTGCCAGCAGTTTCACTAGCGGAAAACAAGAGACCCAGTACTTC. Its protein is CASSFTSGKQETQYF.